These T cell receptor beta chains were read from a single sample in a study of siplizumab effects on memory and regulatory T cells. Here immunoSEQ multiplex PCR was the method, and the copy in TCRdb shows in-frame clones only, minus some. The top ten clones hold roughly 7.1% of a sample with tens of thousands of clones, more than 85% of them seen once. Sequencing was done on a sample of CD8+ T cells sorted from blood. The receptors shown here come from a human donor in good health. The CDR3 runs from the conserved cysteine through the conserved F or W. Fields, in order: CDR3 protein, CDR3 DNA, J gene, D gene, V gene, CDR3 length, clone size. A D gene is named only where the DNA matches it firmly. Clone size is shown for a subset of rows, as once, few, many or a class of expanded clone.

CASSLDLNTEAFF,TGTGCCAGCAGCTTAGATCTTAACACTGAAGCTTTCTTT,TRBJ1-1,.,TRBV11-2,13,.
CASSVSSGSYEQYF,TGTGCCAGCAGCGTGTCTAGCGGCTCCTACGAGCAGTACTTC,TRBJ2-7,TRBD2,TRBV9,14,.
CASSQGGQGSTYEQYF,TGCGCCAGCAGCCAAGGAGGGCAAGGTTCTACCTACGAGCAGTACTTC,TRBJ2-7,.,TRBV4-1,16,.
CASSQDAGGGHYNEQFF,TGCGCCAGCAGCCAAGATGCTGGGGGAGGGCACTACAATGAGCAGTTCTTC,TRBJ2-1,TRBD2,TRBV4-3,17,.
CASSFLPSDPREQFF,TGTGCCAGCAGCTTTCTTCCGTCGGACCCCCGTGAGCAGTTCTTC,TRBJ2-1,.,TRBV5-5,15,.
CASSQMTDLYPEQYF,TGTGCCAGCAGCCAAATGACCGACCTCTATCCCGAGCAGTACTTC,TRBJ2-7,.,TRBV14,15,.
CASSLRQPYEQYF,TGTGCCAGCAGCTTACGACAGCCCTACGAGCAGTACTTC,TRBJ2-7,.,TRBV13,13,.
CASSRGRRGPTYGYTF,TGCGCCAGCAGCAGGGGACGACGGGGGCCGACCTATGGCTACACCTTC,TRBJ1-2,.,TRBV5-1,16,.
CASSQGRDIESYEQYF,TGTGCCAGCAGCCAAGGACGGGACATCGAATCCTACGAGCAGTACTTC,TRBJ2-7,.,TRBV5-6,16,.
CASSFDAGGPRGTDTQYF,TGTGCCAGCAGTTTCGACGCGGGAGGGCCGCGGGGGACAGATACGCAGTATTTT,TRBJ2-3,TRBD2,TRBV28,18,.
CASSPQVGTYEQYF,TGTGCCAGCAGCCCCCAGGTGGGGACCTACGAGCAGTACTTC,TRBJ2-7,.,TRBV7-9,14,once
CSAISVTEAFF,TGCAGTGCTATATCCGTAACGGAAGCTTTCTTT,TRBJ1-1,.,TRBV20-1,11,.
CASKRTGTGGGWTGELFF,TGTGCCAGCAAACGGACCGGGACAGGGGGCGGATGGACCGGGGAGCTGTTTTTT,TRBJ2-2,TRBD1,TRBV11-2,18,.
CASSRSRAGEETQYF,TGTGCCAGCAGCCGTTCAAGAGCGGGGGAAGAGACCCAGTACTTC,TRBJ2-5,TRBD2,TRBV11-2,15,.
CASKVTGGWTEAFF,TGTGCCAGCAAAGTGACAGGGGGCTGGACTGAAGCTTTCTTT,TRBJ1-1,TRBD1,TRBV6-5,14,few
CSVEQVGAATEAFF,TGCAGCGTTGAGCAGGTGGGGGCGGCCACTGAAGCTTTCTTT,TRBJ1-1,.,TRBV29-1,14,.
CASSYSGANYGYTF,TGTGCCAGCAGTTACTCTGGGGCAAACTATGGCTACACCTTC,TRBJ1-2,.,TRBV6-5,14,.
CASSLVLGGEAGEQYF,TGTGCCAGCAGCTTAGTCCTCGGGGGTGAAGCGGGGGAGCAGTACTTC,TRBJ2-7,TRBD2,TRBV7-8,16,.
CASSGEDYTDTQYF,TGTGCCAGCAGCGGGGAGGACTACACAGATACGCAGTATTTT,TRBJ2-3,.,TRBV5-8,14,.
CASSLNLNTEAFF,TGCGCCAGCAGCTTAAACCTGAACACTGAAGCTTTCTTT,TRBJ1-1,.,TRBV5-1,13,.
CSVGGTAYEQYF,TGCAGCGTTGGGGGGACAGCCTACGAGCAGTACTTC,TRBJ2-7,TRBD1,TRBV29-1,12,.
CASSPTDGKNIQYF,TGTGCCAGCAGCCCCACGGACGGTAAAAACATTCAGTACTTC,TRBJ2-4,.,TRBV7-9,14,.
CSVDVGGYEQYF,TGCAGCGTGGATGTAGGGGGCTACGAGCAGTACTTC,TRBJ2-7,.,TRBV29-1,12,.
CASSFSLQGFEQYF,TGTGCCAGCAGCTTTAGTTTACAGGGATTCGAGCAGTACTTC,TRBJ2-7,.,TRBV11-2,14,.
CASSKATSTGFEYF,TGTGCCAGCAGCAAGGCAACCTCTACGGGGTTCGAGTACTTC,TRBJ2-7,.,TRBV21-1,14,.
CASSVVASTYNEQFF,TGTGCCAGCAGCGTAGTGGCGAGTACCTACAATGAGCAGTTCTTC,TRBJ2-1,.,TRBV9,15,.
CASSRPDGEQYF,TGCGCCAGCAGTCGACCCGACGGTGAGCAGTACTTC,TRBJ2-7,.,TRBV10-1,12,.
CASSLQESGELFF,TGTGCCAGCAGCCTACAGGAGAGCGGGGAGCTGTTTTTT,TRBJ2-2,.,TRBV7-6,13,.
CASSTPPGTSSYNEQFF,TGTGCCAGCAGCACACCCCCCGGGACTAGCTCCTACAATGAGCAGTTCTTC,TRBJ2-1,.,TRBV21-1,17,.
CASSPRQGHYGYTF,TGTGCCAGTAGTCCGCGCCAGGGACACTATGGCTACACCTTC,TRBJ1-2,.,TRBV19,14,.
CASSPGQGMNEQFF,TGTGCCAGCAGTCCCGGACAGGGGATGAATGAGCAGTTCTTC,TRBJ2-1,TRBD1,TRBV27,14,.
CASSTGNGVEQYF,TGTGCCAGCAGTACTGGGAATGGGGTCGAGCAGTACTTC,TRBJ2-7,.,TRBV28,13,few
CASSEFVGTRQPQHF,TGTGCCAGCAGTGAATTTGTCGGGACCCGTCAGCCCCAGCATTTT,TRBJ1-5,.,TRBV6-1,15,.
CASSEAPGAANEKLFF,TGTGCCAGCAGTGAAGCCCCCGGGGCCGCTAATGAAAAACTGTTTTTT,TRBJ1-4,.,TRBV6-1,16,.
CASSYVSNTEAFF,TGTGCCAGCAGTTACGTTTCAAACACTGAAGCTTTCTTT,TRBJ1-1,.,TRBV6-9,13,.
CASSPYRGSNQPQHF,TGTGCCAGCAGTCCCTACAGGGGTAGCAATCAGCCCCAGCATTTT,TRBJ1-5,TRBD1,TRBV27,15,.
CASSQEYPAFWTQYF,TGCGCCAGCAGCCAAGAATATCCTGCGTTTTGGACCCAGTACTTC,TRBJ2-5,.,TRBV4-1,15,.
CASSVVAGAYEQFF,TGTGCCAGCAGCGTTGTAGCGGGGGCTTATGAGCAGTTCTTC,TRBJ2-1,TRBD2,TRBV7-3,14,.
CASSLSRVNQPQHF,TGTGCCAGCAGTTTATCGAGGGTTAATCAGCCCCAGCATTTT,TRBJ1-5,.,TRBV27,14,few
CSVGVSGTSGRADEQYF,TGCAGCGTTGGGGTCTCCGGGACTAGCGGGAGGGCCGACGAGCAGTACTTC,TRBJ2-7,TRBD2,TRBV29-1,17,.
CASSLVGISYNEQFF,TGTGCCAGCAGCTTAGTGGGGATATCCTACAATGAGCAGTTCTTC,TRBJ2-1,.,TRBV7-8,15,.
CATSRGPYQPQHF,TGTGCCACCAGCAGGGGGCCCTATCAGCCCCAGCATTTT,TRBJ1-5,.,TRBV15,13,.
CASSVGFSNEQFF,TGTGCCAGCAGCGTCGGGTTTTCCAATGAGCAGTTCTTC,TRBJ2-1,.,TRBV9,13,.
CASSPYTGIPTF,TGTGCCAGCAGCCCCTACACAGGGATCCCCACTTTT,TRBJ1-1,.,TRBV13,12,few
CASNLAGEYNEQFF,TGTGCCAGTAATCTAGCGGGGGAATACAATGAGCAGTTCTTC,TRBJ2-1,TRBD2,TRBV19,14,once
CASSPPQETQYF,TGTGCCAGCAGCCCCCCCCAAGAGACCCAGTACTTC,TRBJ2-5,.,TRBV6-5,12,.
CASSPGTSALSYEQYF,TGTGCCAGCAGCCCCGGGACTAGCGCCCTCTCCTACGAGCAGTACTTC,TRBJ2-7,TRBD2,TRBV4-2,16,.
CARGRRRNNEQFF,TGTGCCAGGGGACGTCGAAGGAACAATGAGCAGTTCTTC,TRBJ2-1,.,TRBV19,13,once
CASSLAAGGTSYEQYF,TGTGCCAGCAGCTTAGCGGCGGGAGGTACCTCCTACGAGCAGTACTTC,TRBJ2-7,TRBD2,TRBV7-9,16,few
CSVESLMIKNTEAFF,TGCAGCGTTGAGTCTCTCATGATAAAGAACACTGAAGCTTTCTTT,TRBJ1-1,.,TRBV29-1,15,.
CASSVTSNTEAFF,TGTGCCAGCAGCGTAACATCGAACACTGAAGCTTTCTTT,TRBJ1-1,.,TRBV9,13,.
CASSYVGGANYGYTF,TGTGCCAGCAGTTACGTTGGGGGAGCTAACTATGGCTACACCTTC,TRBJ1-2,.,TRBV6-5,15,.